This T cell receptor beta chain was captured in a study of OX40 agonist ivuxolimab in advanced cancers. Anyone with autoimmune disease history or systemic immunosuppression was excluded. This CDR3 has 15 residues. The J segment lost 0 bases and the V segment lost 6 bases, leaving 5 bases of the junction unmatched. CDR1 and CDR2 from the germline V gene are MNHEY and SVGAGI. Repertoires were generated with immunoSEQ multiplex PCR, while TCRdb's copy carries only in-frame clones and drops some. The sample lists 75,000 to 100,000 clones; less than 85% were seen once. The source was CD4+ or CD8+ T cells sorted from blood, collected in a trial of the OX40 agonist ivuxolimab. The chain links TRBV6-5 to TRBJ1-2; 9 positions agree with TRBD1. This TCR was recovered from an adult with an advanced solid tumor such as melanoma, head and neck, liver or kidney cancer. Written as DNA, the CDR3 is TGTGCCAGCAGATTGGACAGGGGAGCTAACTATGGCTACACCTTC. Its translation: CASRLDRGANYGYTF.